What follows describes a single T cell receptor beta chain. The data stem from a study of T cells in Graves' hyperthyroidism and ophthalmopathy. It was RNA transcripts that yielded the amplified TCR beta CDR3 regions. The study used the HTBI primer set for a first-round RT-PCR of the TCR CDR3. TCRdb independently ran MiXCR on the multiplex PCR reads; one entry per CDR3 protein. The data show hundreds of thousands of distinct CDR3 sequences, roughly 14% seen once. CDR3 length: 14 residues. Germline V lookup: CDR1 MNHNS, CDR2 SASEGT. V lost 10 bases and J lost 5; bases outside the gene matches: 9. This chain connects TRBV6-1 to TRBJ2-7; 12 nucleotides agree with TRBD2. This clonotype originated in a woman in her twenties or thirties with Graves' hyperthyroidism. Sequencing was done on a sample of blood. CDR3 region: CATLPGLAGHEQYF. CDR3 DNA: TGTGCCACCCTACCGGGACTAGCGGGTCACGAGCAGTACTTC.